This T cell receptor (beta chain) is drawn from a study of cytomegalovirus exposure and HLA in healthy donors. Profiled with immunoSEQ multiplex PCR; TCRdb holds only in-frame clones, not every one. The sample records roughly 120,000 clones, 94% being singletons. In the case of this clone: The antigen remains unidentified.

Findings and limits, study-wide: It was found in a later analysis that first-cohort TCR clusters tended to co-occur in the 100 to 150 validation repertoires. Many donors shared some public TCRs, even though most TCR sequences were rare. The investigators catalogued under 200 TCR beta chains as cytomegalovirus-associated.

Trimming at V came to 0 bases and at J to 6 bases, leaving 10 bases not matched to a gene. The CDR3 consists of 17 residues. CDR1 SGDLS and CDR2 YYNGEE come from the germline V gene. This chain links TRBV9 with TRBJ2-1, with 9 bases matching TRBD2. The sequence was collected from a young woman in good health and CMV-seronegative. Sequencing was done on a sample of PBMCs. The CDR3 protein is CASSVVAGGPGINEQFF. Here the CDR3 DNA reads TGTGCCAGCAGCGTAGTGGCGGGGGGGCCGGGTATCAATGAGCAGTTCTTC.